Listed below are T cell receptor beta chains from one sample, sequenced in a study of beta chain features in type 1 diabetes. The protocol was immunoSEQ multiplex PCR, while the TCRdb copy is restricted to in-frame clones and leaves out a portion. The table shows hundreds of thousands of clones, with over 8.5% occurring only once. What was sequenced was naive CD4+ T cells from blood. All receptors derive from a woman between 18 and 30 years old in good health. Each CDR3 is given with its conserved first and last residue. D genes are given only for firm matches. A row's size may be missing; if present it is once, few, many or a size class.

>NA|TRBV28|NA|TRBJ2-3
CASSLLAPSGDTQYF
TGTGCCAGCAGTTTGTTAGCCCCTTCGGGAGATACGCAGTATTTT
>few|TRBV4-1|TRBD2|TRBJ2-5
CASSQDLRGSGVRETQYF
TGCGCCAGCAGCCAGGACCTTAGGGGTAGCGGGGTGAGAGAGACCCAGTACTTC
>NA|TRBV5-6|NA|TRBJ2-7
CASSFGQTYEQYF
TGTGCCAGCAGCTTCGGACAGACCTACGAGCAGTACTTC
>few|TRBV6-1|TRBD1|TRBJ1-2
CASSVDRENGYTF
TGTGCCAGCAGCGTGGACAGGGAAAATGGCTACACCTTC
>few|TRBV11-2|NA|TRBJ2-1
CASSRNQGLNEQFF
TGTGCCAGCAGCCGCAATCAGGGGTTGAATGAGCAGTTCTTC
>NA|TRBV19|TRBD1|TRBJ1-4
CASTAPGGSNEKLFF
TGTGCCAGTACGGCCCCAGGGGGCAGTAATGAAAAACTGTTTTTT
>NA|TRBV19|NA|TRBJ2-2
CASTIPGSTGELFF
TGTGCCAGTACCATCCCCGGTTCCACCGGGGAGCTGTTTTTT
>NA|TRBV15|TRBD1|TRBJ1-1
CATSRWTGGDTEAFF
TGTGCCACCAGCAGATGGACAGGCGGGGACACTGAAGCTTTCTTT
>NA|TRBV15|TRBD1|TRBJ1-2
CATSRVLSDRDHGYTF
TGTGCCACCAGCAGAGTGTTATCGGACAGGGACCATGGCTACACCTTC
>NA|TRBV9|TRBD1|TRBJ1-3
CASSVAGGDRAFSVSGNTIYF
TGTGCCAGCAGCGTGGCTGGAGGGGACAGGGCCTTCTCCGTCTCTGGAAACACCATATATTTT
>NA|TRBV4-1|TRBD1|TRBJ1-2
CASSISPRTGGTVGYTF
TGCGCCAGCAGCATATCCCCCAGGACAGGGGGCACGGTTGGCTACACCTTC
>many|TRBV4-2|TRBD1|TRBJ2-1
CASSHVRGGGEQFF
TGTGCCAGCAGCCATGTCCGAGGGGGCGGTGAGCAGTTCTTC
>many|TRBV11-1|TRBD1|TRBJ1-1
CASSLRTGLNTEAFF
TGTGCCAGCAGCTTAAGGACAGGCCTGAACACTGAAGCTTTCTTT
>NA|TRBV5-1|TRBD1|TRBJ2-4
CASSEGDREKNIQYF
TGCGCCAGCAGCGAGGGGGACAGGGAGAAAAACATTCAGTACTTC
>NA|TRBV7-9|NA|TRBJ2-5
CATREGAKETQYF
TGTGCCACCCGGGAGGGGGCAAAAGAGACCCAGTACTTC
>NA|TRBV12-5|TRBD1|TRBJ1-1
CASGRAPAGGTEAFF
TGTGCTAGTGGTCGCGCCCCGGCAGGGGGCACTGAAGCTTTCTTT
>few|TRBV7-2|TRBD2|TRBJ2-7
CASRSRLAGAREQYF
TGTGCCAGCAGATCCCGACTAGCGGGAGCGCGGGAGCAGTACTTC
>NA|TRBV19|TRBD1|TRBJ1-1
CASSSDQGAEAFF
TGTGCCAGTAGTAGTGATCAGGGGGCTGAAGCTTTCTTT
>NA|TRBV4-2|NA|TRBJ2-5
CASSQAGQSGSPQETQYF
TGTGCCAGCAGCCAAGCAGGTCAAAGTGGCAGTCCCCAAGAGACCCAGTACTTC
>few|TRBV5-1|NA|TRBJ2-1
CASSLSPGSEQFF
TGCGCCAGCAGCTTGAGTCCGGGATCTGAGCAGTTCTTC
>few|TRBV18|TRBD1|TRBJ1-1
CASSPRDSYTEAFF
TGTGCCAGCTCACCACGGGACAGCTACACTGAAGCTTTCTTT
>few|TRBV7-3|TRBD1|TRBJ2-3
CASKGQGAGDTQYF
TGTGCCAGCAAAGGACAGGGGGCTGGAGATACGCAGTATTTT
>NA|TRBV5-1|NA|TRBJ1-1
CASSLDAGSEAFF
TGCGCCAGCAGCTTGGACGCTGGGAGTGAAGCTTTCTTT
>NA|TRBV13|TRBD1|TRBJ1-1
CASSSRQGRGRREAFF
TGTGCCAGCAGCTCTCGACAGGGGCGGGGTAGGCGTGAAGCTTTCTTT
>few|TRBV2|TRBD2|TRBJ2-7
CASSYITSGRYF
TGTGCCAGCAGTTACATCACTAGCGGGAGATACTTC
>NA|TRBV10-1|NA|TRBJ1-1
CASGTGNTEAFF
TGCGCCAGCGGAACAGGGAACACTGAAGCTTTCTTT
>NA|TRBV18|NA|TRBJ1-1
CASSPGVGGLMNTEAFF
TGTGCCAGCTCACCTGGTGTAGGTGGACTAATGAACACTGAAGCTTTCTTT
>NA|TRBV7-9|TRBD2|TRBJ2-3
CASSLTSGMTDTQYF
TGTGCCAGCAGCCTGACTAGCGGGATGACAGATACGCAGTATTTT
>few|TRBV30|TRBD2|TRBJ2-2
CAWTAGVRSTGELFF
TGTGCCTGGACAGCGGGAGTGCGGAGCACCGGGGAGCTGTTTTTT
>few|TRBV7-9|TRBD1|TRBJ2-3
CASSLQGVADTQYF
TGTGCCAGCAGCTTGCAGGGGGTGGCAGATACGCAGTATTTT
>NA|TRBV5-4|NA|TRBJ2-3
CASSPVNTDTQYF
TGTGCCAGCAGCCCCGTTAACACAGATACGCAGTATTTT
>few|TRBV5-1|NA|TRBJ1-1
CASTFGGVTMNTEAFF
TGCGCCAGCACCTTTGGCGGGGTCACCATGAACACTGAAGCTTTCTTT
>few|TRBV7-8|NA|TRBJ1-5
CASSPRRQGYSNQPQHF
TGTGCCAGCAGCCCGAGAAGGCAGGGGTATAGCAATCAGCCCCAGCATTTT
>NA|TRBV27|TRBD1|TRBJ1-1
CASSTRTGMNTEAFF
TGTGCCAGCAGTACTCGGACAGGGATGAACACTGAAGCTTTCTTT
>few|TRBV18|NA|TRBJ1-1
CASTGGIGQANTEAFF
TGTGCCAGCACTGGGGGCATTGGGCAGGCGAACACTGAAGCTTTCTTT
>few|TRBV19|TRBD2|TRBJ2-1
CARVGGNGNEQFF
TGTGCCAGGGTCGGGGGGAATGGGAATGAGCAGTTCTTC
>NA|TRBV6-5|NA|TRBJ2-7
CASWGRSYEQYF
TGTGCCAGCTGGGGCAGAAGTTACGAGCAGTACTTC
>NA|TRBV5-1|NA|TRBJ2-2
CASSWGLLTGELFF
TGCGCCAGCAGCTGGGGACTCCTAACCGGGGAGCTGTTTTTT
>few|TRBV18|NA|TRBJ2-5
CASSPVQETQYF
TGTGCCAGCTCACCTGTTCAGGAGACCCAGTACTTC
>NA|TRBV29-1|NA|TRBJ1-1
CSVDLQADGTEAFF
TGCAGCGTCGACTTACAGGCTGATGGGACTGAAGCTTTCTTT
>NA|TRBV7-2|TRBD2|TRBJ2-1
CASSHGLAPYNEQFF
TGTGCCAGCAGCCACGGACTAGCGCCTTACAATGAGCAGTTCTTC
>NA|TRBV6-6|NA|TRBJ2-3
CASSYLGSRAGDTQYF
TGTGCCAGCAGTTACCTGGGGAGTAGGGCCGGAGATACGCAGTATTTT
>few|TRBV5-6|TRBD2|TRBJ2-5
CASSTQRTSGFQETQYF
TGTGCCAGCAGCACCCAACGGACTAGCGGATTCCAAGAGACCCAGTACTTC
>NA|TRBV5-6|TRBD1|TRBJ2-7
CASSIRDRGPEQYF
TGTGCCAGCAGCATCCGAGACAGGGGACCCGAGCAGTACTTC
>NA|TRBV7-2|NA|TRBJ2-3
CASSLGSGADTQYF
TGTGCCAGCAGCTTAGGTTCAGGGGCAGATACGCAGTATTTT
>few|TRBV6-6|NA|TRBJ2-7
CASSAVGEQYF
TGTGCCAGCAGTGCGGTTGGCGAGCAGTACTTC
>few|TRBV4-1|TRBD2|TRBJ2-1
CASRGKREGAVEQFF
TGCGCCAGCAGAGGAAAACGGGAGGGCGCAGTTGAGCAGTTCTTC
>many|TRBV23-1|TRBD1|TRBJ2-1
CASSQRTGYNEQFF
TGCGCCAGCAGTCAAAGGACAGGGTACAATGAGCAGTTCTTC
>few|TRBV7-9|TRBD2|TRBJ2-4
CASSLASGKTIQYF
TGTGCCAGCAGCTTAGCCAGCGGGAAAACCATTCAGTACTTC
>few|TRBV5-1|TRBD1|TRBJ1-1
CASSPPGTGLATEAFF
TGCGCCAGCAGCCCCCCCGGGACAGGGTTGGCCACTGAAGCTTTCTTT
>few|TRBV20-1|NA|TRBJ2-7
CSARAVHEQYF
TGCAGTGCTAGGGCGGTGCACGAGCAGTACTTC
>NA|TRBV2|NA|TRBJ2-1
CASRIGGNAYNEQFF
TGTGCCAGCAGAATTGGGGGGAATGCGTACAATGAGCAGTTCTTC
>few|TRBV7-8|TRBD1|TRBJ1-1
CASSPRGPMNTEAFF
TGTGCCAGCAGCCCAAGGGGGCCCATGAACACTGAAGCTTTCTTT
>NA|TRBV30|NA|TRBJ2-7
CAWSVTNSYEQYF
TGTGCCTGGAGTGTGACAAACAGCTACGAGCAGTACTTC
>NA|TRBV19|TRBD1|TRBJ1-5
CASSMQDRAEQPQHF
TGTGCCAGTAGTATGCAGGACAGGGCGGAACAGCCCCAGCATTTT
>few|TRBV6-6|NA|TRBJ1-1
CASSYAGGELGTEAFF
TGTGCCAGCAGCTACGCGGGTGGGGAATTGGGCACTGAAGCTTTCTTT
>few|TRBV30|TRBD2|TRBJ2-3
CAWSAPLAGVSTDTQYF
TGTGCCTGGAGTGCCCCACTAGCGGGAGTGAGCACAGATACGCAGTATTTT